The rows below give T cell receptor beta chains drawn from one sample of a study of early T cells in non-severe SARS-CoV-2 infection. TCRdb re-derived calls from the 5' RACE reads in MiXCR, one entry per CDR3 protein. The sample includes 70,000 to 85,000 distinct CDR3 sequences, around 10% of them seen just once. The sequenced sample was whole blood, obtained at baseline. These receptors were obtained from an adult who was a healthcare worker with PCR-confirmed SARS-CoV-2 infection or an uninfected control (not recorded which). The donor label of this sample is uncertain. Both conserved end residues are part of each CDR3. The order of the fields is J gene, clone size, CDR3 length, V gene, CDR3 protein. Expanded clones get a size class; other rows say once, few or many, or leave the size out.

TRBJ2-7 many 14 TRBV30 CAWTSTSSGQRPYF
TRBJ2-1 - 16 TRBV6-1 CASSAKREGRSNEQFF
TRBJ2-3 - 13 TRBV7-3 CASSLSTGDTQYF
TRBJ1-5 - 17 TRBV10-2 CASSESRGRGGNQPQHF
TRBJ1-1 many 13 TRBV6-6 CASSQARSTEAFF
TRBJ2-7 few 19 TRBV1 CTSSQEREGPDLPSYEQYF
TRBJ2-4 - 16 TRBV6-2/TRBV6-3 CASSYRRGSAKNIQYF
TRBJ1-1 - 14 TRBV6-6 CASSYSSMNTEAFF
TRBJ2-3 few 13 TRBV7-2 CASSLANGDTQYF
TRBJ2-1 few 13 TRBV7-2 CASSLRANNEQFF
TRBJ2-2 - 15 TRBV20-1 CSARELAGGTGELFF
TRBJ2-4 few 12 TRBV29-1 CSVLAAADIQYF
TRBJ2-2 many 16 TRBV5-1 CASSFGLVFNTGELFF
TRBJ2-3 - 16 TRBV20-1 CSALASGMLSTDTQYF
TRBJ2-1 few 16 TRBV9 CASSFGSAGVGNEQFF
TRBJ1-1 - 13 TRBV7-6 CASSQSLDTEAFF
TRBJ2-5 - 15 TRBV20-1 CSARTVGSTGETQYF
TRBJ1-6 - 14 TRBV6-6 CASSKQGYNSPLHF
TRBJ2-1 many 16 TRBV5-4 CASSLGSGGINNEQFF
TRBJ2-1 - 17 TRBV27 CASSLYGPTASYNEQFF
TRBJ1-4 few 16 TRBV5-1 CASSLARGATNEKLFF
TRBJ2-3 - 21 TRBV4-2 CASSQPDLGLAGASSTDTQYF
TRBJ1-3 many 15 TRBV12-3/TRBV12-4 CASSLNYRSGNTIYF
TRBJ2-2 many 21 TRBV24-1 CATSPPRDSGSQGCGTGELFF
TRBJ2-7 many 14 TRBV24-1 CATTGLAESYEQYF
TRBJ2-5 many 16 TRBV12-2 CASRTPEPVRRETQYF
TRBJ2-1 - 14 TRBV7-9 CASSPRTANNEQFF
TRBJ2-2 - 16 TRBV7-3 CASSSRAGGASGELFF
TRBJ2-3 - 15 TRBV30 CAWSEGHRSTDTQYF
TRBJ2-3 few 12 TRBV11-2 CASSFTGDTQYF
TRBJ2-7 - 15 TRBV28 CATFSGRAREREQYF
TRBJ2-2 few 19 TRBV6-2/TRBV6-3 CASSYPRRLAGGNTGELFF
TRBJ1-3 few 19 TRBV7-9 CASSLARGLKDPSGNTIYF
TRBJ2-7 few 14 TRBV13 CASSPGTSAPEQYF
TRBJ1-1 - 17 TRBV3-1 CASSRGDRALRGTEAFF
TRBJ2-5 - 12 TRBV3-1 CASSQDKLAQYF
TRBJ2-7 many 14 TRBV19 CASTGLAGLGEQYF
TRBJ2-3 few 14 TRBV20-1 CSAPREPSTDTQYF
TRBJ2-7 - 11 TRBV2 CASSEGREQYF
TRBJ2-7 few 13 TRBV29-1 CSVLRTGAWEQYF
TRBJ2-7 - 13 TRBV7-2 CASSLGDLYEQYF
TRBJ2-7 few 11 TRBV6-5 CASTLGREQYF
TRBJ2-3 - 10 TRBV28 CASSQDTQYF
TRBJ2-3 few 13 TRBV30 CAWWQSSTDTQYF
TRBJ1-3 many 13 TRBV7-9 CASLVASGNTIYF